The T cell receptor (beta chain) under discussion was sequenced for a study of blood T cell repertoires in COVID-19. Study background: Donors in the United States, Italy and Spain gave samples during acute or convalescent COVID-19. T cells, B-cell-depleted T cells, or PBMCs provided the cDNA or gDNA that served as material.

Original analysis: Estimates of nucleated cell counts were drawn from the amplification of reference gene primers. Only in-frame clones appear in the TCRdb table, and some are missing; sequencing was by immunoSEQ multiplex PCR. V, J and clone size are those of that table, while D and trimming were read from the DNA. The table shows approximately 230,000 clones, with about 88% occurring only once. The germline V gene encodes CDR1 LNHDA and CDR2 SQIVND (reference sequence). V lost 8 bases, J lost 0 bases, and 8 bases lay in between. This CDR3 contains 13 residues. The receptor was derived from a woman between 40 and 50 years old who had recovered from COVID-19. Sequencing input: peripheral blood. V and J are TRBV19 and TRBJ2-1; tentative D call: TRBD2 (5 bases). CDR3 nucleotide sequence: TGTGCCAGTCGGCGGGCCTCCTACAATGAGCAGTTCTTC. Translation: CASRRASYNEQFF.